These 18 T cell receptor beta chains came from one sample sequenced in a study of OX40 agonist ivuxolimab in advanced cancers. The data were produced by immunoSEQ multiplex PCR, yet TCRdb's version contains in-frame clones alone and is incomplete. The sample records around 40,000 clones, about 90% being singletons. Sequenced material: CD4+ or CD8+ T cells sorted from blood, taken in a trial of the OX40 agonist ivuxolimab. Every receptor here comes from an adult with an advanced solid tumor such as melanoma, head and neck, liver or kidney cancer.

This clone was picked up one time. The V and J genes are TRBV5-6 and TRBJ2-3; TRBD1 aligns across 7 bases. Unmatched junction bases numbered 7, after V lost 3 bases and J lost 3 bases. This CDR3 spans 15 amino acids. Germline V gene sequence: CDR1 SGHDT, CDR2 YYEEEE. The CDR3 bases are TGTGCCAGCAGCTCTCCGGGGACAGTTACAGATACGCAGTATTTT. This encodes CASSSPGTVTDTQYF.

In regard to this clone: The same CDR3 arises from other DNA sequences in this sample as well. DNA for the CDR3: TGTGCCAGCAGTTTAGGGACTAGCGGCACAGATACGCAGTATTTT. Its protein product is CASSLGTSGTDTQYF. V gene TRBV27 combines with J gene TRBJ2-3; 10 nucleotides line up with TRBD2. CDR1 is MNHEY and CDR2 is SMNVEV in the germline V gene (reference sequence). J was trimmed by 1 base and V by 2 bases; bases with no gene match: 0. The CDR3 contains 15 residues.

The CDR3 region has the DNA TGCGCCAGCAGCCCAGTCAGGTACAATGAGCAGTTCTTC. Translating gives CASSPVRYNEQFF. The chain recombines TRBV5-1 with TRBJ2-1; no firm D call. The CDR3 length is 13 residues. V was shortened by 4 bases and J by 4 bases, with 9 bases between the two germline ends. Germline V gene data show CDR1 as SGHRS and CDR2 as YFSETQ.

J is TRBJ2-1 and V is TRBV7-6, with 10 bases fitting TRBD2. There are 17 residues in the CDR3. Trimming at V came to 5 bases and at J to 0 bases, leaving 7 bases not matched to a gene. Germline CDR1 SGHVS, CDR2 FNYEAQ. DNA for the CDR3: TGTGCCAGCAGCAAAGGACTAGCGGAGAGCTCCTACAATGAGCAGTTCTTC. Translated, it gives CASSKGLAESSYNEQFF.

The chain uses TRBV19 and TRBJ1-1; D is undetermined. The CDR3 has 13 residues. V was cut by 5 bases and J by 4 bases, with 11 bases left in between. The germline V gene has CDR1 LNHDA and CDR2 SQIVND (reference sequence). The CDR3 loop is CASSDREGTEAFF. CDR3 bases: TGTGCCAGTAGTGACCGGGAAGGCACTGAAGCTTTCTTT.

The chain carries TRBV9 and TRBJ1-3; tentative D call: TRBD1 (5 bases). CDR3 length: 17 residues. In germline, CDR1 is SGDLS, CDR2 YYNGEE. V lost 4 bases and J lost 0, with 17 bases in between. CDR3: CASSRGASLSSGNTIYF. CDR3 sequence (DNA): TGTGCCAGCAGCCGAGGGGCCTCCCTCAGCTCTGGAAACACCATATATTTT.

CDR3 nucleotides: TGCGCCAGCAGCCAAGATCTTGGGACAGGGAACACTGAAGCTTTCTTT. Translated, it gives CASSQDLGTGNTEAFF. The J gene is TRBJ1-1, the V gene TRBV4-1, with 8 bases lining up with TRBD1. The CDR3 is made up of 16 amino acids. Trimming removed 0 bases from V and 1 base from J; junction bases left unmatched: 4. Germline V gives CDR1 MGHRA, CDR2 YSYEKL.

J is TRBJ2-7 and V is TRBV11-2; D remains ambiguous. Germline CDR1 and CDR2: SGHAT and FQNNGV. The CDR3 loop spans 15 amino acids. Trimming took 0 bases from V and 7 from J, leaving 16 bases between them. For the CDR3, the DNA is TGTGCCAGCAGCTTAGACATTAGGATGACTGGGGAGCAGTACGTC. Its translation is CASSLDIRMTGEQYV.

The chain joins TRBV4-3 to TRBJ2-7; D not resolved. The CDR3 has 10 amino acids. V was trimmed by 8 bases and J by 4 bases, leaving 6 bases between them. Germline V gene data show CDR1 as LGHNA and CDR2 as YSLEER. In nucleotides, the CDR3 is TGCGCCAGCCCCCGATACGAGCAGTACGTC. Its protein is CASPRYEQYV.

The V and J genes are TRBV5-4 and TRBJ1-3; D is undetermined. Germline CDR1 SGHNT, CDR2 YYREEE (reference sequence). This CDR3 is 14 amino acids long. Trimming stripped 4 bases from V and 0 bases from J, with 8 bases between. CDR3 region: CASSPRDSGNTIYF. The DNA for the CDR3 is TGTGCCAGCAGCCCACGGGACTCTGGAAACACCATATATTTT.

The CDR3 DNA reads as TGTGCCAGCAGCTTAGCCACAGATACGCAGTATTTT. Translated: CASSLATDTQYF. This chain uses TRBV7-8 with TRBJ2-3, with D unresolved. The CDR3 length is 12 residues. The V gene lost 0 bases and the J gene lost 2 bases, with 0 bases spanning the gap. CDR1 and CDR2 from the germline V gene are SGHVS and FQNEAQ.

The rearrangement joins TRBV14 to TRBJ2-7, with 8 bases identical to TRBD1. CDR1 and CDR2 (germline): SGHDN, FVKESK. The junction had 7 bases not matched to a gene; V was cut back by 0 bases and J by 3 bases. This CDR3 is built from 16 residues. In nucleotides, the CDR3 is TGTGCCAGCAGCCAAGAATTTGGGACAGGCGTCTACGAGCAGTACTTC. Its translation is CASSQEFGTGVYEQYF. The whole variable domain, filled in from reference TRBV14 and TRBJ2-7, reads EAGVTQFPSHSVIEKGQTVTLRCDPISGHDNLYWYRRVMGKEIKFLLHFVKESKQDESGMPNNRFLAERTGGTYSTLKVQPAELEDSGVYFCASSQEFGTGVYEQYFGPGTRLTVT.

This chain links TRBV28 with TRBJ2-3, with 7 bases that match TRBD2. From germline, CDR1 is MDHEN and CDR2 SYDVKM. V was clipped by 5 bases and J by 3 bases; unmatched bases: 5. CDR3 length: 14 amino acids. The chain's CDR3 is CASSPLAETDTQYF. CDR3 bases: TGTGCCAGCAGTCCCCTAGCGGAGACAGATACGCAGTATTTT.

In its sample, this clone was seen once. The rearrangement joins TRBV5-5 to TRBJ2-2; perhaps TRBD2 as D (7 bases). This CDR3 contains 18 residues. The V gene's germline CDR1 is SGHKS and CDR2 YYEKEE (reference sequence). Trimming removed 0 bases from V and 4 bases from J, with 19 bases in between. CDR3 sequence: CASSLEVRGGFPTGELFF. DNA of the CDR3: TGTGCCAGCAGCTTGGAGGTTAGGGGGGGATTTCCCACCGGGGAGCTGTTTTTT.

As concerns this clone: Likely a read error: the CDR3 ends without its conserved phenylalanine or tryptophan. The DNA is left out, because the CDR3 cannot be placed on it with certainty; the CDR3 is given as TCRdb lists it. The rearrangement uses TRBV7-4 and TRBJ1-1. CDR1 is SGHVT and CDR2 is SQSDAQ in the germline V gene. The CDR3 is 9 residues long, counting both termini. The chain's CDR3 is CASCGGGQG.

The rearrangement uses TRBV7-9 and TRBJ2-7; D not resolved. This CDR3 comprises 12 residues. Trimming shortened V by 1 base and J by 6 bases, and 7 bases separated the two germline ends. Germline V lookup: CDR1 SEHNR, CDR2 FQNEAQ (reference sequence). Here the CDR3 DNA reads TGTGCCAGCAGCTTAGAACTGGGCGAGCAGTACTTC. Protein sequence: CASSLELGEQYF.

V usage is TRBV6-1 and J usage is TRBJ1-4, with 10 bases fitting TRBD1. The CDR3 covers 16 residues. Trimming removed 1 base from V and 8 bases from J; junction bases left unmatched: 7. In germline, CDR1 is MNHNS, CDR2 SASEGT. CDR3 coding DNA: TGTGCCAGCAGTGAAGATCCGACAGGGGGCAAGGAAAAACTGTTTTTT. Translation gives CASSEDPTGGKEKLFF.

There are a few counts of this clone. V and J are TRBV6-5 and TRBJ1-1; 7 positions match TRBD1. CDR3 size: 14 residues. Looked up from germline, CDR1 is MNHEY and CDR2 is SVGAGI. V lost 6 bases, J lost 1 base, and 5 bases stayed unmatched. The CDR3 here is CASRQGLPNTEAFF. The CDR3, as DNA: TGTGCCAGCAGACAGGGGTTACCGAACACTGAAGCTTTCTTT.